The rows below give T cell receptor beta chains drawn from one sample of a study of monozygotic twins with cystic fibrosis. Clones were read by immunoSEQ multiplex PCR, and TCRdb kept only the in-frame ones, dropping some. The data hold about 32,000 clones, with 92% observed a single time. Sequencing used blood. The source is a girl aged 2 to 9 with cystic fibrosis. The CDR3 runs from the conserved cysteine through the conserved F or W. D genes are given only for firm matches. Clone size appears in some rows only: once, few, many, or a class for an expanded clone.

V gene,J gene,D gene,clone size,CDR3 protein,CDR3 DNA
TRBV28,TRBJ2-1,-,-,CASSLEEYNEQFF,TGTGCCAGCAGTTTAGAGGAGTACAATGAGCAGTTCTTC
TRBV6-1,TRBJ2-6,-,-,CASLFGGANVLTF,TGTGCCAGCTTATTCGGTGGGGCCAACGTCCTGACTTTC
TRBV4-3,TRBJ1-1,-,-,CASSQDNDRNTEAFF,TGCGCCAGCAGCCAAGATAACGACAGGAACACTGAAGCTTTCTTT
TRBV25-1,TRBJ2-2,-,-,CASSERSGAPSGELFF,TGTGCCAGCAGTGAACGCTCAGGGGCTCCGAGCGGGGAGCTGTTTTTT
TRBV30,TRBJ2-3,TRBD1,-,CACSGQGFTDTQYF,TGTGCCTGTTCGGGACAGGGGTTCACAGATACGCAGTATTTT
TRBV4-2,TRBJ2-1,-,-,CASSQDVGSHNEQFF,TGTGCCAGCAGCCAAGACGTAGGGTCCCACAATGAGCAGTTCTTC
TRBV30,TRBJ2-1,-,-,CAWSPGEKVNNEQFF,TGTGCCTGGAGTCCCGGGGAAAAAGTTAACAATGAGCAGTTCTTC
TRBV5-4,TRBJ2-1,TRBD2,-,CASSLLGGASNEQFF,TGTGCCAGCAGTTTACTCGGGGGGGCGTCGAATGAGCAGTTCTTC
TRBV7-9,TRBJ1-2,TRBD1,-,CASSLQGAQIYGYTF,TGTGCCAGCAGCTTACAGGGGGCGCAAATCTATGGCTACACCTTC
TRBV30,TRBJ2-7,TRBD1,-,CAWCLPGQGFYEQYF,TGTGCCTGGTGTTTACCGGGACAGGGGTTCTACGAGCAGTACTTC
TRBV28,TRBJ2-5,TRBD2,-,CASSPPSSGRAETQYF,TGTGCCAGCAGTCCCCCGTCCAGCGGGAGGGCCGAGACCCAGTACTTC
TRBV28,TRBJ2-1,-,-,CASSLRAEYNEQFF,TGTGCCAGCAGTTTACGGGCGGAGTACAATGAGCAGTTCTTC
TRBV30,TRBJ2-7,TRBD1,-,CACDRGYEQYF,TGTGCCTGTGACAGGGGCTACGAGCAGTACTTC
TRBV5-5,TRBJ1-2,-,-,CASSPSPRSGYGYTF,TGTGCCAGCAGCCCTAGCCCCAGGAGTGGCTATGGCTACACCTTC
TRBV7-9,TRBJ1-6,TRBD1,-,CASSPGGLDSPLHF,TGTGCCAGCAGCCCAGGGGGGTTGGATTCACCCCTCCACTTT
TRBV19,TRBJ1-1,-,-,CATEPGGVNTEAFF,TGTGCCACCGAGCCGGGTGGTGTCAACACTGAAGCTTTCTTT
TRBV11-1,TRBJ2-7,-,-,CASSLPGILSYEQYF,TGTGCCAGCAGCTTACCAGGCATACTCTCCTACGAGCAGTACTTC
TRBV19,TRBJ1-5,-,once,CASQGRDVGNQPQHF,TGTGCCAGTCAGGGGAGGGACGTTGGCAATCAGCCCCAGCATTTT
TRBV5-4,TRBJ2-1,TRBD2,-,CASSSRVAGFQDEQFF,TGTGCCAGCAGCTCTCGGGTAGCGGGATTTCAAGATGAGCAGTTCTTC
TRBV2,TRBJ1-3,-,-,CASSGGNTIYF,TGTGCCAGCAGTGGCGGAAACACCATATATTTT
TRBV19,TRBJ1-1,TRBD1,-,CASTTGVPTEAFF,TGTGCCAGCACCACAGGGGTTCCCACTGAAGCTTTCTTT
TRBV19,TRBJ1-4,TRBD1,once,CASSPGQLSEKLFF,TGTGCCAGTAGTCCGGGACAGCTAAGCGAAAAACTGTTTTTT
TRBV5-1,TRBJ1-4,-,-,CASSLEPQPNEKLFF,TGCGCCAGCAGCTTGGAACCGCAGCCTAATGAAAAACTGTTTTTT
TRBV4-2,TRBJ1-1,TRBD1,-,CASSQETGTGESQQF,TGTGCCAGCAGCCAAGAGACCGGGACAGGGGAATCCCAACAGTTT
TRBV28,TRBJ2-7,TRBD2,-,CASSHGLVGYEQYF,TGTGCCAGCAGCCACGGACTAGTTGGGTACGAGCAGTACTTC
TRBV6-1,TRBJ2-1,TRBD1,-,CATQDRAYNEQFF,TGTGCCACTCAGGACAGGGCCTACAATGAGCAGTTCTTC
TRBV2,TRBJ1-1,TRBD1,-,CASPAADRGEAFF,TGTGCCAGCCCCGCCGCGGACAGGGGGGAAGCTTTCTTT
TRBV27,TRBJ2-5,TRBD1,-,CASTRQGRRQETQYF,TGTGCCAGCACGCGACAGGGGAGGAGGCAAGAGACCCAGTACTTC
TRBV2,TRBJ1-4,-,-,CASSEVGERYEKLFF,TGTGCCAGCAGTGAAGTGGGGGAGCGATATGAAAAACTGTTTTTT
TRBV11-2,TRBJ2-5,-,-,CASSLVPAAPEETQYF,TGTGCCAGCAGCTTAGTCCCCGCCGCTCCCGAGGAGACCCAGTACTTC
TRBV5-1,TRBJ2-2,-,-,CASSLGQNTGELFF,TGCGCCAGCAGCCTGGGACAGAACACCGGGGAGCTGTTTTTT